This T cell receptor (beta chain) was documented in a study of breast tumors, draining lymph nodes, adjacent tissues. TCRdb processed the multiplex PCR reads anew with MiXCR; each CDR3 protein has one entry. The data contain 290,000 or so distinct CDR3 sequences, around 30% of them singletons. Axillary draining lymph nodes of breast cancer patients supplied the node samples. This clonotype is a singleton in its sample. It is likely a read error, because the conserved phenylalanine at the end of the CDR3 is missing. The receptor comes from a female donor with breast cancer. Some clones in this sample may be carry-over from other donors' samples. Sequenced material: axillary lymph node tissue.

As DNA, the CDR3 is TGTGCCAGCAGGAAGACAGTTAACACTGAAGCTTTCTTA. It specifies CASRKTVNTEAFL. The chain joins TRBV6-4 to TRBJ1-1, with a possible D match to TRBD1 (5 bases). Germline values: CDR1 MRHNA, CDR2 SNTAGT. The CDR3 is 13 residues long. The V end was cut by 6 bases, the J end by 2 bases, with 10 bases between.